The present TCR beta chain was sequenced within a study of response to subunit inactivated influenza vaccine. V dropped 0 bases and J dropped 0; count of bases not matched to a gene: 7. Germline CDR1 SGHVS, CDR2 FNYEAQ. CDR3 length: 19 amino acids. TCRdb re-derived calls from the RT-PCR reads in MiXCR, one entry per CDR3 protein. The data hold around 570,000 distinct CDR3 sequences, with 11% observed a single time. This clonotype was counted between two and nine times. This sample was also put to use in a study of T cells expressing NK-cell markers. From that study: Production of TCR beta cDNA relied on 5'RACE template switching with UMIs.

The specimen comprised PBMCs from blood, sampled on the day of vaccination. The rearrangement uses TRBV7-6 and TRBJ2-1, with 11 bases that match TRBD2. The receptor's source is a man aged 45 to 65 who received an inactivated influenza vaccine. This CDR3 is CASSLAGTSGASSYNEQFF. The CDR3 DNA is TGTGCCAGCAGCTTAGCGGGGACTAGCGGAGCGAGCTCCTACAATGAGCAGTTCTTC.